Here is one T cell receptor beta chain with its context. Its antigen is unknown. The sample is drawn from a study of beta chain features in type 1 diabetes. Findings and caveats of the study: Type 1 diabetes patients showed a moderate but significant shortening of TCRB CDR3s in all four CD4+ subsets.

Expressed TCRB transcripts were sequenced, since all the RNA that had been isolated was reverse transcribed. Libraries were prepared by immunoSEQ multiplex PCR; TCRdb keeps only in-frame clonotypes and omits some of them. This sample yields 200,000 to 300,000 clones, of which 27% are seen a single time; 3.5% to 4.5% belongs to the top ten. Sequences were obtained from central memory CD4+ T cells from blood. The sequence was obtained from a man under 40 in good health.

In DNA form, the CDR3 reads TGTGCCAGCAGCTTGAGTGCAGCCAACACTGAAGCTTTCTTT. Translated: CASSLSAANTEAFF. The chain has TRBV5-4 and TRBJ1-1; D remains ambiguous. CDR1 and CDR2 from the germline V gene are SGHNT and YYREEE (reference sequence). V dropped 1 base and J dropped 2 bases, with 9 bases sitting between them. CDR3 size: 14 residues.